Listed here are 30 T cell receptor beta chains from one sample, sequenced in a study of shared clonotypes between healthy human individuals. Here immunoSEQ multiplex PCR was the method, and the copy in TCRdb shows in-frame clones only, minus some. The table has over 2 million clones, 95% seen once; the top ten hold more than 0.1%. Sequencing was performed on naive CD4+ T cells sorted from blood. Subset reported: CD45RA+ positively selected. The receptors shown here come from a man between 18 and 35 years old in good health.

This chain links TRBV11-2 with TRBJ1-1, with a possible D match to TRBD1 (5 bases). Germline V CDR1 and CDR2: SGHAT, FQNNGV. The CDR3 loop spans 14 amino acids. V was clipped by 5 bases and J by 0 bases, with 10 bases between them. CDR3 residues: CASSPRQLNTEAFF. CDR3 nucleotide sequence: TGTGCCAGCAGCCCACGACAGCTGAACACTGAAGCTTTCTTT.

This chain connects TRBV5-1 to TRBJ2-5; weak D call: TRBD1 (6 bases). V was pared by 0 bases and J by 5 bases, with 17 bases between. This CDR3 is built from 16 residues. Per the germline V gene, CDR1 is SGHRS and CDR2 is YFSETQ. The CDR3 coding sequence is TGCGCCAGCAGCTTGGTAACATTGAACCAGGGGGAGACCCAGTACTTC. Translating it yields CASSLVTLNQGETQYF.

This chain connects TRBV2 to TRBJ2-3, with D unresolved. CDR1 and CDR2 (germline): SNHLY, FYNNEI. The CDR3 totals 13 residues. The germline V and J ends were trimmed by 7 bases and 7 bases, with 15 bases remaining between them. The CDR3 sequence is CASKMEGANTQYF. The DNA of the CDR3 is TGTGCCAGCAAGATGGAAGGAGCGAATACGCAGTATTTT.

The rearrangement links TRBV6-6 to TRBJ2-2, with unresolved D. The CDR3 is 16 amino acids. The V gene lost 3 bases and the J gene lost 0 bases, with 11 bases spanning the gap. Germline V CDR1 and CDR2: MNHNY, SVGAGI (reference sequence). The CDR3 nucleotides are TGTGCCAGCAGTTATTACCCCCATTCGAACACCGGGGAGCTGTTTTTT. As protein: CASSYYPHSNTGELFF.

The chain recombines TRBV30 with TRBJ2-7, with 8 bases that match TRBD2. The CDR3 has 12 residues. Per germline, CDR1 GTSNPN and CDR2 SVGIG (reference sequence). V was pared by 4 bases and J by 8 bases, with 7 bases of the junction left unmatched. CDR3 nucleotide sequence: TGTGCCTGGACGGAAAGCGGGGGCAAGCAGTACTTC. Translating it yields CAWTESGGKQYF.

The J gene is TRBJ2-7, the V gene TRBV12-5, with 11 bases identical to TRBD1. The V segment lost 6 bases and the J segment 5 bases; nucleotides outside the gene matches: 6. Germline CDR1 LGHNT, CDR2 FRNRAP. The CDR3 is 14 amino acids. This CDR3 is CASGQGQGVDEQYF. DNA for the CDR3: TGTGCTAGTGGCCAGGGACAGGGGGTGGACGAGCAGTACTTC. Filled out from reference TRBV12-5 and TRBJ2-7, the complete variable domain reads DARVTQTPRHKVTEMGQEVTMRCQPILGHNTVFWYRQTMMQGLELLAYFRNRAPLDDSGMPKDRFSAEMPDATLATLKIQPSEPRDSAVYFCASGQGQGVDEQYFGPGTRLTVT.

Worth noting for this clone: At one end the junction does not follow the germline gene, possibly because of a read error. V is TRBV7-7 and J is TRBJ2-1; TRBD2 is a possible D gene (5 bases). Germline V gene data show CDR1 as SSHAT and CDR2 as FNYEAQ (reference sequence). The CDR3 totals 16 residues. CDR3 DNA: TGTGCTAGCAGCCCCCAACCCGGAGGACTCTACAATGAGCAGTTCTTC. This translates into CASSPQPGGLYNEQFF.

This clone occurred many times. CDR3 in DNA: TGTGCCTGGAGAGGATTCTCCTACGAGCAGTACTTC. Translated: CAWRGFSYEQYF. The rearrangement joins TRBV30 to TRBJ2-7; D call uncertain. There are 12 residues in the CDR3. V was clipped by 3 bases and J by 0 bases, with 6 bases between them. From germline, CDR1 is GTSNPN and CDR2 SVGIG (reference sequence). Looking up the rest from reference TRBV30 and TRBJ2-7 gives the full variable domain: SQTIHQWPATLVQPVGSPLSLECTVEGTSNPNLYWYRQAAGRGLQLLFYSVGIGQISSEVPQNLSASRPQDRQFILSSKKLLLSDSGFYLCAWRGFSYEQYFGPGTRLTVT.

CDR3 loop: CASRREVDTEAFF. CDR3 in DNA: TGCGCCAGCCGCAGGGAGGTGGACACTGAAGCTTTCTTT. This sequence joins TRBV10-2 and TRBJ1-1, with D perhaps matching TRBD1 (5 bases). The CDR3 loop spans 13 amino acids. Trimming removed 8 bases from V and 3 bases from J, with 13 bases in between. Per germline, CDR1 WSHSY and CDR2 SAAADI.

The rearrangement joins TRBV6-1 to TRBJ2-1; D gene ambiguous. This CDR3 region has 12 residues. V lost 2 bases to trimming and J lost 8 bases, with 7 bases between them. Germline V gene lookup returns CDR1 MNHNS and CDR2 SASEGT. The CDR3 spells CASSEPLDEQFF. The CDR3 coding sequence is TGTGCCAGCAGTGAACCGTTAGATGAGCAGTTCTTC.

This rearrangement joins TRBV6-5 to TRBJ1-6, with D unresolved. Trimming cost V 7 bases and J 3 bases, with 13 bases left between them. Germline-derived CDR1 and CDR2 are MNHEY and SVGAGI. CDR3 length: 15 residues. CDR3: CASKDWQVYNSPLHF. CDR3 nucleotides: TGTGCCAGCAAGGATTGGCAGGTCTATAATTCACCCCTCCACTTT.

This chain uses TRBV11-2 with TRBJ2-7; D is possibly TRBD1 (5 bases). Germline lookup yields CDR1 SGHAT and CDR2 FQNNGV. The CDR3 is made up of 14 amino acids. V was cut by 5 bases and J by 1 base, with 12 bases left in between. For the CDR3, the DNA is TGTGCCAGCAGCCCCCTGGACATATCCTACGAGCAGTACTTC. Translation: CASSPLDISYEQYF.

The genes are TRBV12-5 and TRBJ2-1; 10 bases map to TRBD2. The CDR3 is 17 residues long. CDR1 is LGHNT, CDR2 FRNRAP, per germline. V lost 3 bases and J lost 3; bases outside the gene matches: 8. CDR3 region: CASGFTRLAGVYNEQFF. The CDR3 DNA follows: TGTGCTAGTGGTTTCACCCGCCTAGCGGGGGTCTACAATGAGCAGTTCTTC.

V usage is TRBV10-3 and J usage is TRBJ2-3, with 9 bases matching TRBD2. Germline CDR1 and CDR2: ENHRY and SYGVKD. The CDR3 length is 13 residues. V lost 10 bases, J lost 0 bases, and 2 bases stayed unmatched. CDR3 sequence: CATGTSSTDTQYF. CDR3 nucleotides: TGTGCCACGGGGACTAGCAGCACAGATACGCAGTATTTT.

V is TRBV30 and J is TRBJ1-6; a weak D match, TRBD1 (5 bases). The V end was cut by 1 base, the J end by 13 bases, with 17 bases between. Germline CDR1 reads GTSNPN; CDR2 reads SVGIG (reference sequence). The CDR3 has 14 amino acids. CDR3 in amino acids: CAWSALGAAIPLHF. The CDR3 DNA sequence: TGTGCCTGGAGTGCTCTCGGGGCCGCAATCCCCCTCCACTTT.

This chain uses TRBV5-1 with TRBJ2-2; TRBD1 matches at 10 bases. The CDR3 spans 18 residues. Losses at the gene ends were 4 bases for V and 1 base for J; bases not matched to a gene: 10. The germline gives CDR1 SGHRS, CDR2 YFSETQ. The DNA for the CDR3 is TGCGCCAGCAGCCTACCCGGTCGGACAGGGGGGAACACCGGGGAGCTGTTTTTT. Amino acid sequence: CASSLPGRTGGNTGELFF.

The CDR3 loop reads CASSVAEVGPQHF. Written as DNA, the CDR3 is TGTGCCAGCAGCGTAGCAGAGGTGGGGCCCCAGCATTTT. V usage is TRBV9 and J usage is TRBJ1-5; no clear D gene. Trimming removed 0 bases from V and 9 bases from J, with 10 bases in between. Germline V lookup: CDR1 SGDLS, CDR2 YYNGEE. This CDR3 is 13 amino acids long.

The chain uses TRBV27 and TRBJ2-1, with TRBD2 matching 14 bases. CDR1 MNHEY and CDR2 SMNVEV come from the germline V gene (reference sequence). The CDR3 covers 14 residues. V was clipped by 4 bases and J by 9 bases; unmatched bases: 2. DNA for the CDR3: TGTGCCAGCAGTTACGGACTAGCGGGAGGTGAGCAGTTCTTC. Protein sequence: CASSYGLAGGEQFF.

V gene TRBV18 combines with J gene TRBJ2-7; D call uncertain. The germline gives CDR1 KGHSH, CDR2 LQKENI. Trimming took 3 bases from V and 5 from J, leaving 20 bases between them. This CDR3 region has 16 residues. Here the CDR3 reads CASSPAEWVLHHEQYF. CDR3 DNA: TGTGCCAGCTCACCGGCTGAGTGGGTGCTTCACCACGAGCAGTACTTC.

Details on this clone: In the same sample, other DNA sequences code for this CDR3. The chain carries TRBV6-1 and TRBJ1-1; D gene unclear. The germline V gene has CDR1 MNHNS and CDR2 SASEGT. V gave up 6 bases and J gave up 2 bases, with 10 bases separating them. The CDR3 is 13 amino acids. CDR3 residues: CASSGQLNTEAFF. DNA of the CDR3: TGTGCCAGCAGCGGGCAACTTAACACTGAAGCTTTCTTT.

The chain recombines TRBV10-3 with TRBJ1-5; D not resolved. The V end was cut by 2 bases, the J end by 8 bases, with 7 bases between. This CDR3 spans 12 amino acids. CDR1 ENHRY and CDR2 SYGVKD come from the germline V gene. The CDR3 sequence: CAISEVREPQHF. Here the CDR3 DNA reads TGTGCCATCAGTGAGGTTAGGGAGCCCCAGCATTTT.

With respect to this clone: The same CDR3 also results from other DNA sequences found in this sample. The chain employs TRBV11-3 and TRBJ2-3, with D perhaps matching TRBD2 (6 bases). Germline V CDR1 and CDR2: SGHNT, YENEEA. The CDR3 sequence is 14 residues long. The V gene lost 5 bases and the J gene lost 0 bases, with 9 bases spanning the gap. The CDR3 nucleotides read TGTGCCAGCAGCCCAGGGACTAGCACAGATACGCAGTATTTT. Its translation: CASSPGTSTDTQYF.

This chain links TRBV27 with TRBJ2-3; TRBD2 agrees at 15 bases. V shed 7 bases and J 4 bases; nucleotides not matched to a gene: 3. The germline CDR1 and CDR2 sequences are MNHEY and SMNVEV (reference sequence). This CDR3 spans 15 amino acids. CDR3 nucleotides: TGTGCCAGCACCGGACTAGCGGGAGGGTCAGATACGCAGTATTTT. The encoded protein is CASTGLAGGSDTQYF.

The chain combines TRBV27 with TRBJ2-1, with 14 positions matching TRBD2. Germline V gives CDR1 MNHEY, CDR2 SMNVEV (reference sequence). The CDR3 is made up of 16 amino acids. With V trimmed by 0 bases and J by 8 bases, 3 bases remained unmatched. Written as DNA, the CDR3 is TGTGCCAGCAGTTTATCAGGGACTAGCGGGAGACATGAGCAGTTCTTC. It is translated as CASSLSGTSGRHEQFF.

On this clone itself: This specimen includes other DNA sequences encoding the same CDR3. This rearrangement joins TRBV4-3 to TRBJ2-5; 10 bases map to TRBD2. J gave up 1 base and V 1 base, and 3 bases lay outside the gene matches. The CDR3 contains 16 residues. Per the germline V gene, CDR1 is LGHNA and CDR2 is YSLEER. Here the CDR3 reads CASSQAWTSGQETQYF. The CDR3 DNA sequence: TGCGCCAGCAGCCAAGCATGGACTAGCGGCCAAGAGACCCAGTACTTC.

This chain connects TRBV30 to TRBJ2-7, with TRBD1 identical over 11 bases. This CDR3 has 13 residues. CDR1 is GTSNPN and CDR2 is SVGIG in the germline V gene (reference sequence). J was trimmed by 7 bases and V by 5 bases; bases with no gene match: 7. As DNA, the CDR3 is TGTGCCTGGGGGACAGGGGGAAAAGGGGAGCAGTACTTC. Protein product: CAWGTGGKGEQYF.

This clone was counted a few times. The chain uses TRBV6-1 and TRBJ1-2; 8 nucleotides line up with TRBD1. Germline CDR1 MNHNS, CDR2 SASEGT. Trimming took 6 bases from V and 6 from J; bases not matched to a gene: 6. The CDR3 has 13 residues. DNA for the CDR3: TGTGCCAGCAGATCGTCAGGGGGCCATGGCTACACCTTC. This codes for CASRSSGGHGYTF.

The V call is TRBV6-1, the J call TRBJ1-3; D gene ambiguous. Trimming took 1 base from V and 9 from J, leaving 13 bases between them. The CDR3 spans 14 residues. Germline V gene sequence: CDR1 MNHNS, CDR2 SASEGT. The CDR3 DNA reads TGTGCCAGCAGTGAAGGGGGTACATGGAGCACCATATATTTT. It encodes CASSEGGTWSTIYF.

The V call is TRBV2, the J call TRBJ1-1; D might be TRBD1 (6 bases). With 4 bases removed from V and 4 bases from J, the gap between germline ends came to 13 bases. Per germline, CDR1 SNHLY and CDR2 FYNNEI. The CDR3 is made up of 14 amino acids. CDR3 protein: CASSVAGVTTEAFF. For the CDR3, the DNA is TGTGCCAGCAGTGTGGCAGGGGTCACCACTGAAGCTTTCTTT.

This chain joins TRBV6-5 and TRBJ1-1, with unresolved D. CDR1 and CDR2 from the germline V gene are MNHEY and SVGAGI. CDR3 length: 13 amino acids. V was clipped by 4 bases and J by 4 bases, with 10 bases between them. The CDR3 region is CASSSYMATEAFF. CDR3 coding DNA: TGTGCCAGCAGTTCCTATATGGCCACTGAAGCTTTCTTT.